This TCR beta chain was retrieved from a study of vaccination and CD4 T cells after COVID-19. In the study overall: Post-COVID specimens were obtained a median around 92 days after diagnosis (range 35 to 161).

J gave up 3 bases and V 6 bases, and 6 bases lay outside the gene matches. CDR3 length: 14 amino acids. The germline V gene encodes CDR1 DFQATT and CDR2 SNEGSKA (reference sequence). Cultured CD4+ T cell DNA was sequenced using the Oncomine TCR Beta short-read assay. Using the QIAamp micro DNA kit, genomic DNA was extracted from the CD4+ T cells that had been cultured. TCRdb ran MiXCR on the PCR reads and lists one entry per CDR3 protein. Of roughly 13,000 distinct CDR3 sequences listed, about three quarters are singletons. Documented treatment: approximately 9-day PBMC culture with coronavirus spike peptide pools or control peptides (ViraFEST assay). For ViraFEST, peptide pools expanded antigen-specific T cells, after which the TCRs were sequenced. This clonotype has just a few counts. Antigen unknown.

The clonotype was recovered from a human donor who had recovered from COVID-19. Sequencing was carried out using CD4+ T cells from blood, cultured in vitro. The chain is built from TRBV20-1 and TRBJ1-3; 9 nucleotides match TRBD1. The CDR3 bases are TGCAGTGCGCCCGTGGGACAGGGTGGAAACACCATATATTTT. Residues: CSAPVGQGGNTIYF.